This TCR beta chain was observed in a study of blood T cell repertoires in COVID-19. Overall study: T cells, B-cell-depleted T cells, or PBMCs provided the cDNA or gDNA that served as material.

Enrolled during active infection, Seattle patients were then followed longitudinally. TCRdb keeps only in-frame clones here, not all; method: immunoSEQ multiplex PCR. The sample gives approximately 150,000 clones, approximately 91% of which show up once; 4.5% to 5% is in the top ten. The sequence derives from a man aged 18-30 years with COVID-19, enrolled during active disease. The sequenced material came from peripheral blood.

CDR3 sequence reads: CASSLVSGGYGYTF. In nucleotides, the CDR3 is TGTGCCAGCAGCTTAGTCTCAGGGGGCTATGGCTACACCTTC. This sequence joins TRBV7-9 and TRBJ1-2, with 7 bases lining up with TRBD1. The V gene end was trimmed by 1 base and the J gene end by 4 bases; junction bases not matched to a gene: 3. The germline CDR1 and CDR2 sequences are SEHNR and FQNEAQ (reference sequence). The CDR3 is 14 amino acids.